This entry describes one T cell receptor (beta chain). This specimen belongs to a study of blood T cells in healthy people across ages. Sample-barcoded 5' priming and a J-beta primer mix drove a second PCR of roughly 6 to 12 cycles. TCRdb ran MiXCR on the 5' RACE reads and lists one entry per CDR3 protein. The table shows some 1.4 million distinct CDR3 sequences, with roughly 40% occurring only once. The CDR3 has 19 amino acids. J was trimmed by 3 bases and V by 0 bases; bases with no gene match: 13. Per sample, extraction of total RNA gave at least 5 micrograms in every case. The sample taken for sequencing was blood. The rearrangement links TRBV12-3 or TRBV12-4 to TRBJ2-7; 11 nucleotides agree with TRBD2. This clonotype was sampled from a woman in her late teens or twenties in good health. CDR3 loop: CASSLAPGLAAPRDYEQYF. In DNA form, the CDR3 reads TGTGCCAGCAGTTTAGCCCCGGGACTAGCGGCGCCCCGGGACTACGAGCAGTACTTC.